The 3 T cell receptor beta chains in this list originate from one sample, sequenced in a study of blood T cell repertoires in COVID-19. Only in-frame clones appear in the TCRdb table, and some are missing; sequencing was by immunoSEQ multiplex PCR. The data show some 110,000 clones, about four fifths seen once. The sample was peripheral blood. These receptors were collected from a woman older than 75 with acute or convalescent COVID-19.

This clone has more than one count but fewer than ten. The chain uses TRBV14 and TRBJ1-2, with 8 bases identical to TRBD1. V gave up 4 bases and J gave up 5 bases; unmatched junction bases: 6. This CDR3 is built from 14 residues. CDR1 and CDR2 from the germline V gene are SGHDN and FVKESK. CDR3 in amino acids: CASSRGQGWYGYTF. The CDR3 nucleotides read TGTGCCAGCAGCCGAGGACAGGGTTGGTATGGCTACACCTTC.

A note on this clone: Other DNA sequences in this sample translate to the same CDR3. The V and J genes are TRBV15 and TRBJ1-5, with no clear D. V was shortened by 0 bases and J by 1 base, with 10 bases between the two germline ends. The CDR3 is 16 amino acids. The V gene's germline CDR1 is LNHNV and CDR2 YYDKDF (reference sequence). In nucleotides, the CDR3 is TGTGCCACCAGCAGAGATCGGGAACGAAGCAATCAGCCCCAGCATTTT. Its protein product is CATSRDRERSNQPQHF.

The chain is built from TRBV2 and TRBJ2-3; 7 nucleotides align to TRBD2. There are 15 residues in the CDR3. Per germline, CDR1 SNHLY and CDR2 FYNNEI. Germline trimming cut 6 bases from V and 0 bases from J; bases unmatched to any gene: 6. CDR3 DNA sequence: TGTGCCAGCAGCCCCGGGAGGACTAGCACAGATACGCAGTATTTT. It encodes CASSPGRTSTDTQYF.